This T cell receptor (beta chain) was documented in a study of blood T cell repertoires in COVID-19. Background on the study: The study drew acute and convalescent COVID-19 samples from the United States, Italy and Spain. Sample material is recorded as cDNA or gDNA derived from T cells, B-cell-depleted T cells, or PBMCs.

Profiling relied on immunoSEQ multiplex PCR, and the TCRdb table lists in-frame clones only, not all of them. In the table there are tens of thousands of clones, roughly 85% of which are singletons. Germline V gene sequence: CDR1 SQVTM, CDR2 ANQGSEA. This CDR3 spans 16 amino acids. Trimming cost V 4 bases and J 6 bases; bases outside gene matches: 16. The genes are TRBV29-1 and TRBJ1-1, with TRBD1 matching over 8 bases. The sequenced sample consisted of peripheral blood. The sequence was obtained from a man in his fifties or sixties with active or convalescent COVID-19. This CDR3 reads CSVARARGRFLPEAFF. The DNA for the CDR3 is TGCAGCGTTGCCCGAGCCAGGGGGCGTTTTCTTCCTGAAGCTTTCTTT.